This TCR beta chain comes out of a study of blood T cell repertoires in COVID-19. In the study overall: The study drew acute and convalescent COVID-19 samples from the United States, Italy and Spain. Sample material is recorded as cDNA or gDNA derived from T cells, B-cell-depleted T cells, or PBMCs.

This clone was seen more than once but under ten times. In the original analysis: Amplification with reference gene primers provided the estimates of nucleated cell counts. Libraries were prepared by immunoSEQ multiplex PCR; TCRdb keeps only in-frame clonotypes and omits some of them. V and J calls and clone size are given by that table; D and trimming were obtained from the DNA. The sample lists roughly 70,000 clones, 85% to 90% occurring once. Trimming removed 4 bases from V and 2 bases from J, with 19 bases in between. In germline, CDR1 is SGHNT, CDR2 YYREEE (reference sequence). There are 16 residues in the CDR3.

The genes are TRBV5-4 and TRBJ2-7; D perhaps matches TRBD2 (7 bases). The TCR was taken from an elderly woman with active COVID-19. Source material: peripheral blood. The CDR3 region has the DNA TGTGCCAGCAGCCCCGAAGGGGGGGGCGATACCTACGAGCAGTACTTC. It specifies CASSPEGGGDTYEQYF.